This TCR beta chain is from a study of blood T cell repertoires in COVID-19. About the study: Sources were T cells, B-cell-depleted T cells, or PBMCs; the material itself was cDNA or gDNA.

Note on this clone: The sample holds other DNA sequences that translate to the same CDR3.

The germline V gene has CDR1 MNHEY and CDR2 SVGAGI. The V segment lost 0 bases and the J segment 3 bases; nucleotides outside the gene matches: 3. CDR3 length equals 15 residues. Original processing methods: Estimates of nucleated cell counts were drawn from the amplification of reference gene primers. This table comes from immunoSEQ multiplex PCR, and its TCRdb copy is limited to in-frame clones, with some not included. V, J and clone size are taken as reported in that table, and D and trimming were inferred from the DNA itself. There are about 300,000 clones in the sample; roughly 88% occur only once, and 6.9% lies in the top ten.

This receptor was obtained from a woman in her 30s who had recovered from COVID-19. The sample consisted of peripheral blood. The chain carries TRBV6-5 and TRBJ2-7; 9 positions agree with TRBD2. Written as DNA, the CDR3 is TGTGCCAGCAGTTACTCGAGCGGGGGGATCTACGAGCAGTACTTC. Translation gives CASSYSSGGIYEQYF.